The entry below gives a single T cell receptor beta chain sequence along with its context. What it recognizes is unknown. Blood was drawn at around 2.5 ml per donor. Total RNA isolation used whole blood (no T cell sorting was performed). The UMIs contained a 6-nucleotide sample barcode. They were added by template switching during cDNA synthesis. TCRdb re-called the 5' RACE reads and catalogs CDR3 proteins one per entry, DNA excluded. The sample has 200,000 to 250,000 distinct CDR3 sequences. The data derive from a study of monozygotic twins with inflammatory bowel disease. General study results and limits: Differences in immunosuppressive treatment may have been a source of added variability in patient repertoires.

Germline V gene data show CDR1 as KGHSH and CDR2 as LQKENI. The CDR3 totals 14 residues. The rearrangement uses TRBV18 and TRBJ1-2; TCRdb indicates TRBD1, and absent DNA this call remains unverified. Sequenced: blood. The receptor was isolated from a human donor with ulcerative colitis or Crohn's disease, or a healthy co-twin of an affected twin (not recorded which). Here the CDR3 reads CASSPRRQDDGYTF.